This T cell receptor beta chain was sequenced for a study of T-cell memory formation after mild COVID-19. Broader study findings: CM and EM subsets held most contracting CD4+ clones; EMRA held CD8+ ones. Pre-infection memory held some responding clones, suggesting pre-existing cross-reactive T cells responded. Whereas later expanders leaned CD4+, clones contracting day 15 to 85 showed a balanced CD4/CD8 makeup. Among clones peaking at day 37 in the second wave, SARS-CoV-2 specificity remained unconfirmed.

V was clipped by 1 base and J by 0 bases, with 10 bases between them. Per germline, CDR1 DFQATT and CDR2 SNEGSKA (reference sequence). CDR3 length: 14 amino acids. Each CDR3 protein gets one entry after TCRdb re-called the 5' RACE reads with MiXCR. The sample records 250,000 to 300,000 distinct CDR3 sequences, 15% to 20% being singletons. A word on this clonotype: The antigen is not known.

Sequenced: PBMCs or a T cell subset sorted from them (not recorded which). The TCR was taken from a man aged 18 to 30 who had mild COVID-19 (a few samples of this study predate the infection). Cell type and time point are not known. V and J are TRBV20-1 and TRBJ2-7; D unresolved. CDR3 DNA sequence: TGCAGTGCTAGAGCGAACTGGTCCTCCTACGAGCAGTACTTC. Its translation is CSARANWSSYEQYF.